A single T cell receptor (beta chain) is shown here with its context. Its antigen is undetermined. This sample also contains other DNA sequences that code for the same CDR3. Germline V gene sequence: CDR1 SGHRS, CDR2 YFSETQ. This CDR3 region has 15 residues. Trimming took off 0 bases at V and 1 base at J, with 10 bases between the two ends. Assay: immunoSEQ multiplex PCR; the TCRdb copy retains only in-frame clones and omits some. The sample shows about 120,000 clones, roughly 85% of them seen only once. The record originates from a study of T cell responses to AZD1222 COVID-19 vaccine. General observations from the study: Mostly white British, mostly female donors; authors suggested clonal diversity may be underestimated. The CD4 TCRs associated with vaccination extended across spike and predominated at 160-218 and 743-854. Reportedly, nearly half the spike-specific TCRs target unmutated variant regions. Increased Spike-specific TCR breadth and depth were observed after two AZD1222 doses.

The sequencing here drew on peripheral blood, taken on day 0 of MenACWY control vaccination. This receptor was identified in an adult in good health. This chain connects TRBV5-1 to TRBJ1-1; D remains unclear. CDR3 amino acids: CASSLDGRPNTEAFF. In nucleotides, the CDR3 is TGCGCCAGCAGCTTGGACGGCCGACCGAACACTGAAGCTTTCTTT. The full variable domain, completed using reference TRBV5-1 and TRBJ1-1, is KAGVTQTPRYLIKTRGQQVTLSCSPISGHRSVSWYQQTPGQGLQFLFEYFSETQRNKGNFPGRFSGRQFSNSRSEMNVSTLELGDSALYLCASSLDGRPNTEAFFGQGTRLTVV.